Listed below are T cell receptor beta chains from one sample, sequenced in a study of T-cell reconstitution after alpha-beta-depleted transplantation in children. TCRdb itself ran the PCR reads through MiXCR, one entry per CDR3 protein. The repertoire holds around 600,000 distinct CDR3 sequences, with 10% as singletons. This sample comprised PBMCs from the stem cell graft donor, obtained from the stem cell graft. These receptors originate from a human donor who donated a stem cell graft to a child with acute myeloid leukemia. Each CDR3 is given with its conserved first and last residue. Each record gives: D gene, J gene, V gene, clone size, CDR3 DNA, CDR3 protein. The D gene is left open where the match is weak. Not all rows give a size; the values are once, few, many and, for expanded clones, a class.

>-|TRBJ2-5|TRBV2|few
TGTGCCAGCAGGGTCAATGGCGCAAAACAAGAGACCCAGTACTTC
CASRVNGAKQETQYF
>-|TRBJ2-1|TRBV6-2/TRBV6-3|-
TGTGCCAGCAGTTACGCGAATTCCGGGCAGTTCTTC
CASSYANSGQFF
>-|TRBJ2-7|TRBV20-1|many
TGCAGTGCTGAGAACCGGGACACTCTATCCTACGAGCAGTACTTC
CSAENRDTLSYEQYF
>-|TRBJ1-2|TRBV29-1|-
TGCAGCGTTGAGTCCGTCCGGCAGCTCGGAAGTGGCTACACCTTC
CSVESVRQLGSGYTF
>TRBD2|TRBJ2-1|TRBV20-1|-
TGCAGTGCTGTGGCGGGGGGCGGCAATGAGCAGTTCTTC
CSAVAGGGNEQFF
>-|TRBJ2-5|TRBV29-1|-
TGCAGCGTTGGGTTTTCCCAAGAGACCCAGTACTTC
CSVGFSQETQYF
>-|TRBJ2-1|TRBV11-2|few
TGTGCCAGCAGTAGGACCGGGGGTATGACAAACAATGAGCAGTTCTTC
CASSRTGGMTNNEQFF
>TRBD2|TRBJ2-7|TRBV29-1|-
TGCAGCGTTGTCTCGACTAGCGGCCCCTACGAGCAGTACTTC
CSVVSTSGPYEQYF
>-|TRBJ2-7|TRBV20-1|many
TGCAGTGCTAGCTCAAGCGGGCCGAGCTCCTACGAGCAGTACTTC
CSASSSGPSSYEQYF
>-|TRBJ2-7|TRBV28|many
TGTGCCAGCAGTTTATTCGCCAGCTCCTACGAGCAGTACTTC
CASSLFASSYEQYF
>-|TRBJ2-7|TRBV12-3/TRBV12-4|few
TGTGCCAGCAGTTTGGGGCAGGGGATGTACGAGCAGTACTTC
CASSLGQGMYEQYF
>TRBD1|TRBJ1-2|TRBV30|few
TGTGCCTGGTCAACAGGGGATGGAAACTATGGCTACACCTTC
CAWSTGDGNYGYTF
>-|TRBJ2-1|TRBV12-3/TRBV12-4|-
TGTGCCAGCAGGAAGGGGGTCGGAGGGGTCTCCTACAATGAGCAGTTCTTC
CASRKGVGGVSYNEQFF
>TRBD1|TRBJ2-4|TRBV28|many
TGTGCCAGCACATCGGAGGGACAGGGGCTAAACATTCAGTACTTC
CASTSEGQGLNIQYF
>-|TRBJ2-1|TRBV29-1|-
TGCAGCGTAGGGACTCCCTACAATGAGCAGTTCTTC
CSVGTPYNEQFF
>TRBD2|TRBJ2-7|TRBV20-1|-
TGCAGTGGGATACTAGCGGTGTCCTACGAGCAGTACTTC
CSGILAVSYEQYF
>-|TRBJ2-1|TRBV24-1|many
TGTGCCACCAGTGATTTCCCTAGCTCGGGGTCTGAGCAGTTCTTC
CATSDFPSSGSEQFF
>-|TRBJ2-1|TRBV9|many
TGTGCCAGCAGTCCTATCGGTGAGGATGAGCAGTTCTTC
CASSPIGEDEQFF
>TRBD1|TRBJ2-3|TRBV12-3/TRBV12-4|many
TGTGCCAGCAGTAAACCGGGACAGAGCACAGATACGCAGTATTTT
CASSKPGQSTDTQYF
>-|TRBJ2-2|TRBV6-1|-
TGTGCCACCTCACCGCGGGGCAACACCGGGGAGCTGTTTTTT
CATSPRGNTGELFF
>-|TRBJ1-5|TRBV2|few
TGTGCCAGCAGTGAAGCGTGGAAGGGAAGGTCCAATCAGCCCCAGCATTTT
CASSEAWKGRSNQPQHF
>-|TRBJ2-5|TRBV12-3/TRBV12-4|-
TGTGCCAGCAGTCCCCCTGGCGGGCCCCAGTACTTC
CASSPPGGPQYF
>-|TRBJ1-5|TRBV7-2|few
TGTGCCAGCAGCCCAACGTGGGGTCAGCCCCAGCATTTT
CASSPTWGQPQHF
>-|TRBJ2-7|TRBV6-2/TRBV6-3|few
TGTGCCAGCAGTTACTCAACAGGGACCTCCTACGAGCAGTACTTC
CASSYSTGTSYEQYF
>TRBD2|TRBJ2-1|TRBV5-1|few
TGCGCCAGCAGCGGGGGACTAGGGGACAATGAGCAGTTCTTC
CASSGGLGDNEQFF
>TRBD2|TRBJ2-7|TRBV7-8|-
TGTGCCAGCAGCCCAACTAGCGGGAGGGCCGAAGAGCAGTACTTC
CASSPTSGRAEEQYF
>TRBD2|TRBJ2-1|TRBV5-1|-
TGCGCCAGCAGGTTGAGCGGGAGCGCTTACAATGAGCAGTTCTTC
CASRLSGSAYNEQFF
>-|TRBJ2-1|TRBV19|-
TGTGCCAGTAGTAGATCCAAACCGAGAAATGAGCAGTTCTTC
CASSRSKPRNEQFF
>TRBD2|TRBJ2-7|TRBV7-8|-
TGTGCCAGCAGCTACACTCCAGGGACTAGCGGCCTCTACGAGCAGTACTTC
CASSYTPGTSGLYEQYF
>TRBD1|TRBJ1-5|TRBV12-3/TRBV12-4|-
TGTGCCAGCAGTCCGTCAGGGGGGGGCAATCAGCCCCAGCATTTT
CASSPSGGGNQPQHF
>TRBD2|TRBJ2-5|TRBV4-2|-
TGTGCCAGCAGCCAGCTCCCCGGACTAGCGGGAACCCAAGAGACCCAGTACTTC
CASSQLPGLAGTQETQYF
>TRBD1|TRBJ1-1|TRBV20-1|-
TGCAGTGCTAGCCGGGACAGCTCGACTGAAGCTTTCTTT
CSASRDSSTEAFF
>TRBD1|TRBJ1-3|TRBV5-1|few
TGCGCCAGCAGCGGGACAGACTACTCCTCTGGAAACACCATATATTTT
CASSGTDYSSGNTIYF
>TRBD2|TRBJ2-1|TRBV7-2|many
TGTGCCAGCAGCTTTAAGTCTTGGCGGGAGGCCGACTACAATGAGCAGTTCTTC
CASSFKSWREADYNEQFF
>-|TRBJ1-1|TRBV6-2/TRBV6-3|many
TGTGCCAGCAGTTCGAAGACAGGCTTGAGGACTGAAGCTTTCTTT
CASSSKTGLRTEAFF
>TRBD1|TRBJ2-1|TRBV20-1|few
TGCAGTGCCCGGACAGGGCGGGTGGAACAGTTCTTC
CSARTGRVEQFF
>-|TRBJ2-3|TRBV12-3/TRBV12-4|-
TGTGCCAGCGGTCTAGACCATCCGGGGGATACGCAGTATTTT
CASGLDHPGDTQYF